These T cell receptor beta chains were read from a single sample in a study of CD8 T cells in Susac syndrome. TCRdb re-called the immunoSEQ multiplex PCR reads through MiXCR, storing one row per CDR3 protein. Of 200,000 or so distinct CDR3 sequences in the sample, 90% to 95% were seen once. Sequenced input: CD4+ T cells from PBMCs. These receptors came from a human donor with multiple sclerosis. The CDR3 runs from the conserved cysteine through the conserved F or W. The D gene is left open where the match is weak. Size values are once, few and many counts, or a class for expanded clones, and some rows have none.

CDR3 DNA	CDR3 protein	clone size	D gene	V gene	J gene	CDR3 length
TGCAGTGCGTTGGACAGATATTACCCAGATACGCAGTATTTT	CSALDRYYPDTQYF	.	.	TRBV20-1	TRBJ2-3	14
TGTGCCGTATCCGGGACTAGCGTCGATACGCAGTATTTT	CAVSGTSVDTQYF	.	TRBD2	TRBV7-9	TRBJ2-3	13
TGTGCCAGCAGCGGCCGGACGAACACAGATACGCAGTATTTT	CASSGRTNTDTQYF	.	.	TRBV9	TRBJ2-3	14
TGCAGTGCTTCAAGGGAGACCGGGGAGCTGTTTTTT	CSASRETGELFF	.	.	TRBV20-1	TRBJ2-2	12
TGCGCCAGCGGGGGGCTTGCCCACCAAGAGACCCAGTACTTC	CASGGLAHQETQYF	.	.	TRBV5-1	TRBJ2-5	14
TGTGCCAGCTCACCCAGGACAGGGCGGTTTCAGCCCCAGCATTTT	CASSPRTGRFQPQHF	.	TRBD1	TRBV18	TRBJ1-5	15
TGTGCCTGGACCATGGACAGGACTAATGAAAAACTGTTTTTT	CAWTMDRTNEKLFF	.	TRBD1	TRBV30	TRBJ1-4	14
TGCAGTGCTCCTTCGACACGTGGAAACACCATATATTTT	CSAPSTRGNTIYF	.	.	TRBV20-1	TRBJ1-3	13
TGTGCCAGCTCCCCTGAGGGGACAGGAAGAGAGACCCAGTACTTC	CASSPEGTGRETQYF	.	TRBD1	TRBV18	TRBJ2-5	15
TGTGCCAGCAGCTTAGTTGGAGGTTCACACACTGAAGCTTTCTTT	CASSLVGGSHTEAFF	.	.	TRBV7-9	TRBJ1-1	15
TGTGCCACCAGTGGGGGGCGGGGCGCCTACAATGAGCAGTTCTTC	CATSGGRGAYNEQFF	.	.	TRBV24-1	TRBJ2-1	15
TGTGCCAGCAGTTTAGGTCTGGGACCATCCTACGAGCAGTACTTC	CASSLGLGPSYEQYF	once	.	TRBV12-3/TRBV12-4	TRBJ2-7	15
TGTGCTAGTGGTTCTAGTGTGAGCTCCTACGAGCAGTACTTC	CASGSSVSSYEQYF	once	.	TRBV12-5	TRBJ2-7	14
TGCAGTGCTCTAGCGGATCTCTACGAGCAGTACTTC	CSALADLYEQYF	.	TRBD2	TRBV20-1	TRBJ2-7	12
TGTGCCAGCAGCGTAGCAGGGGCCCAAGAGACCCAGTACTTC	CASSVAGAQETQYF	.	.	TRBV9	TRBJ2-5	14
TGTGCCAGCAGCGGGAACAGGGACGGTACGCAGTATTTT	CASSGNRDGTQYF	once	.	TRBV9	TRBJ2-3	13
TGCGCCAGCAGTCAATCCGAGGCCAAGCGCCACGACGAGCAGTACTTC	CASSQSEAKRHDEQYF	.	.	TRBV23-1	TRBJ2-7	16
TGTGCCAGCAGTTTACGGACAGTGGGCGCAGATACGCAGTATTTT	CASSLRTVGADTQYF	.	.	TRBV12-3/TRBV12-4	TRBJ2-3	15
TGTGCCAGCAGTTTCTCCAGGATTGCCTACGAGCAGTACTTC	CASSFSRIAYEQYF	.	.	TRBV12-3/TRBV12-4	TRBJ2-7	14
TGTGCCGGGGGGACATACACAGATACGCAGTATTTT	CAGGTYTDTQYF	.	.	TRBV2	TRBJ2-3	12
TGTGCCTGGAGTGTTCCCCCGAATCAGCCCCAGCATTTT	CAWSVPPNQPQHF	.	.	TRBV30	TRBJ1-5	13
TGTGCCAGCAGCCAGGTCGGACACACCTACGAGCAGTACTTC	CASSQVGHTYEQYF	.	.	TRBV3-1	TRBJ2-7	14
TGTGCTAGTGGTTTGGCATACTCTGGGGCCAACGTCCTGACTTTC	CASGLAYSGANVLTF	.	.	TRBV12-5	TRBJ2-6	15
TGTGCCACCGCCGTCGGACAGGCCACAGATACGCAGTATTTT	CATAVGQATDTQYF	.	TRBD1	TRBV24-1	TRBJ2-3	14
TGTGCCAGCAGCCTAGAGGTGACAGATAACTATGGCTACACCTTC	CASSLEVTDNYGYTF	.	.	TRBV4-2	TRBJ1-2	15
TGCGCCAGCAGCCAAGAGGGGGACAGGGGAGATACGCAGTATTTT	CASSQEGDRGDTQYF	.	TRBD1	TRBV4-1	TRBJ2-3	15
TGTGCCAGTATCCCCGACCGAGGCAGGATAAATCGAAGTAAGACTGAAGCTTTCTTT	CASIPDRGRINRSKTEAFF	.	.	TRBV19	TRBJ1-1	19
TGCAGTGCCCGCGTGACAGGGGGTCTGGCTGGAAACACCATATATTTT	CSARVTGGLAGNTIYF	.	TRBD1	TRBV20-1	TRBJ1-3	16
TGCAGCGTAAGCGATCACTACGAGCAGTACTTC	CSVSDHYEQYF	.	.	TRBV29-1	TRBJ2-7	11